This T cell receptor (beta chain) was sequenced in a study of regulatory T cells in long-lasting Graves disease. Stated time point: newly diagnosed GD, antithyroid drugs for less than 3 months. RNA extracted from PBMCs served as the sequencing template. Germline CDR1 SGHTA, CDR2 FQGNSA. Between the trimmed V and J ends, which lost 1 base and 7 bases, there was a span of 11 bases. The CDR3 length is 15 residues. Building of the TCR beta libraries involved iRepertoire HTBI primers and Arm-PCR of CDR3 regions. One entry per CDR3 protein, called by TCRdb with MiXCR from the multiplex PCR reads. The sample records hundreds of thousands of distinct CDR3 sequences, 15% to 20% being singletons. This clonotype was seen repeatedly, ten times or more. These sequences were also reported in another study, on T cells in Graves' hyperthyroidism and ophthalmopathy.

The chain combines TRBV7-2 with TRBJ1-6; TRBD1 is a possible D gene (6 bases). The sequence was obtained from a woman aged 25 to 39 with Graves disease. Sequenced material: peripheral blood mononuclear cells (PBMCs), taken at new diagnosis, from a patient treated with antithyroid drugs. The chain's CDR3 is CASSLVGGANSPLHF. CDR3 coding DNA: TGTGCCAGCAGCTTAGTGGGGGGCGCCAATTCACCCCTCCACTTT.